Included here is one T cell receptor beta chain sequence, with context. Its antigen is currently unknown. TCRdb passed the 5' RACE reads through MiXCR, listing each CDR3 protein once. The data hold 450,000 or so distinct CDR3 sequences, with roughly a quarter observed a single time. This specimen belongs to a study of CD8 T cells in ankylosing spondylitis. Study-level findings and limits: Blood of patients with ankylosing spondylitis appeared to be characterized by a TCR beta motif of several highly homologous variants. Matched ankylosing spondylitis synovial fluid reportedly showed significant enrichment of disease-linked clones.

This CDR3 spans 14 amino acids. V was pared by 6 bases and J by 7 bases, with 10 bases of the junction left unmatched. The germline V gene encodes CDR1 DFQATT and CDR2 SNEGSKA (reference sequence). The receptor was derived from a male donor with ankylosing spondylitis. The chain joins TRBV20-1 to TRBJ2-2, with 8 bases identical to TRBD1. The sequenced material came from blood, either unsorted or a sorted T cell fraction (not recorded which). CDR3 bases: TGCAGTGCGAGGAGGACAGGGCGGCACGGGGAGCTGTTTTTT. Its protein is CSARRTGRHGELFF.